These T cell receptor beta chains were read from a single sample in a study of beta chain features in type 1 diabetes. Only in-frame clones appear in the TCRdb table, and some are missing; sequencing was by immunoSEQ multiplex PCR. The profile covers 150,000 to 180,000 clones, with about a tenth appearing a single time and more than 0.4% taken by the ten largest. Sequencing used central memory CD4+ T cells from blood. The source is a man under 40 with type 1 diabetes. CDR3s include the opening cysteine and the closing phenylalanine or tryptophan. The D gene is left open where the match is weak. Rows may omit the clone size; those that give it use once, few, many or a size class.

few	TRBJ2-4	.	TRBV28	TGTGCCAGCAGTTCCCTCGGGGGAGGCAAAAACATTCAGTACTTC	CASSSLGGGKNIQYF
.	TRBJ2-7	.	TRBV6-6	TGTGCCAGCAGTTACTCCGAGGGCCTCACCTACGAGCAGTACTTC	CASSYSEGLTYEQYF
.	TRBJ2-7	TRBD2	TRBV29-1	TGCAGCGCTACTGGACTAGCGGGAGCCTACCGTACCGAGCAGTACTTC	CSATGLAGAYRTEQYF
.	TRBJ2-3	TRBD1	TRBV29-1	TGCAGCGCCAGGGACAGGGTCACAGATACGCAGTATTTT	CSARDRVTDTQYF
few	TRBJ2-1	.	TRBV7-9	TGTGCCAGCAGCTTAGCACAAGCAGGGATTTTCTTC	CASSLAQAGIFF
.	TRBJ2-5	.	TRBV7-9	TGTGCCAGCAGCTTGGCCGGACTGGGGTACCAAGAGACCCAGTACTTC	CASSLAGLGYQETQYF
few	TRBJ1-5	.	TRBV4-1	TGCGCCAGCAGCCAAGAACAGGTCGGCAATCAGCCCCAGCATTTT	CASSQEQVGNQPQHF
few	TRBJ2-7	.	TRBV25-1	TGTGCCAGCAGTGCTCCCGGGACACGGGGATTCTACGAGCAGTACTTC	CASSAPGTRGFYEQYF
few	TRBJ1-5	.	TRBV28	TGTGCCAGCAGTTTGGCACAGGGATACCAGCCCCAGCATTTT	CASSLAQGYQPQHF
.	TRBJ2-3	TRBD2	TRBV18	TGTGCCAGCTCACCCCGGGGACTAGCTAGCACAGATACGCAGTATTTT	CASSPRGLASTDTQYF
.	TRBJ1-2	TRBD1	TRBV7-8	TGTGCCAGCAGCTTAGCAGGACAGGGGACTAGGGGCTACACCTTC	CASSLAGQGTRGYTF
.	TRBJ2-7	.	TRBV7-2	TGTGCCAGCAGCTCTCAGACAGGGGAGGGCTACGAGCAGTACTTC	CASSSQTGEGYEQYF
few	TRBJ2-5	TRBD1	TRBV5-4	TGTGCCAGCAGCTTGGGGACAGGCAACCAAGAGACCCAGTACTTC	CASSLGTGNQETQYF
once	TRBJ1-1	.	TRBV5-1	TGCGCCAGCAGCTTGTCTGGAGGGGAAAAGGGTCGAGCTTTCTTT	CASSLSGGEKGRAFF
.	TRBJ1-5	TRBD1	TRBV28	TGTGCCAGCAGTTTCCTTGGGACAGGGGATCAGCCCCAGCATTTT	CASSFLGTGDQPQHF
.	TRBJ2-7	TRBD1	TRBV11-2	TGTGCCAGCAGCTTAGGACAGGGCGACGAGCAGTACTTC	CASSLGQGDEQYF
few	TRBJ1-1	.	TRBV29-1	TGCAGCGTTGCAAGCGGGTGGGGTATGAACACTGAAGCTTTCTTT	CSVASGWGMNTEAFF
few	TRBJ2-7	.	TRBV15	TGTGCCACCAGCAGAGAATACAGCGGTAACTCCTACGAGCAGTACTTC	CATSREYSGNSYEQYF
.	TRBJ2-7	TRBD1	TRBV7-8	TGTGCCAGCAGCTCCGCCGGGGACAGGACACTAGTGCAGTACTTC	CASSSAGDRTLVQYF
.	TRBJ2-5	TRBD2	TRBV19	TGTGCCAGTAGAGGAAAAAGGAGTAGCGGGAGTCCCGAGACCCAGTACTTC	CASRGKRSSGSPETQYF
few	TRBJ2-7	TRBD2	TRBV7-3	TGTGCCAGCAGCCTTCTCGGGGGCAGGCGCGGACTAGCGGAGGGGGGTCCCTACGAGCAGTACTTC	CASSLLGGRRGLAEGGPYEQYF
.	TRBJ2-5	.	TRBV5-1	TGCGCCAGCAGCTTTGGCCGGGTATTAGAGACCCAGTACTTC	CASSFGRVLETQYF
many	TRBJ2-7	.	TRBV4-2	TGTGCCAGCAGCCGCGGGACAGTTGAGCAGTACTTC	CASSRGTVEQYF
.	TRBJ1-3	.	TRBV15	TGTGCCACCAGCAGAGATGGTTCGGGGTTCAACACCATATATTTT	CATSRDGSGFNTIYF
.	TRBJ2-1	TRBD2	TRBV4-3	TGCGCCAGCAGCCCGCGCCGAGGGTCTAGCGGGAGGGATGAGCAGTTCTTC	CASSPRRGSSGRDEQFF
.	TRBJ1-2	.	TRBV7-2	TGTGCCAGCAGCTACACGGTAGGGGCAGTTGCTGACACCTTC	CASSYTVGAVADTF
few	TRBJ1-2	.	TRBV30	TGTGCCTGGAGTGCCGACAGTAGCTATGGCTACACCTTC	CAWSADSSYGYTF
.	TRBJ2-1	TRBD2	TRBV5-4	TGTGCCAGCAGCCAAGGGAGTAGCGGGAGGTACAATGAGCAGTTCTTC	CASSQGSSGRYNEQFF